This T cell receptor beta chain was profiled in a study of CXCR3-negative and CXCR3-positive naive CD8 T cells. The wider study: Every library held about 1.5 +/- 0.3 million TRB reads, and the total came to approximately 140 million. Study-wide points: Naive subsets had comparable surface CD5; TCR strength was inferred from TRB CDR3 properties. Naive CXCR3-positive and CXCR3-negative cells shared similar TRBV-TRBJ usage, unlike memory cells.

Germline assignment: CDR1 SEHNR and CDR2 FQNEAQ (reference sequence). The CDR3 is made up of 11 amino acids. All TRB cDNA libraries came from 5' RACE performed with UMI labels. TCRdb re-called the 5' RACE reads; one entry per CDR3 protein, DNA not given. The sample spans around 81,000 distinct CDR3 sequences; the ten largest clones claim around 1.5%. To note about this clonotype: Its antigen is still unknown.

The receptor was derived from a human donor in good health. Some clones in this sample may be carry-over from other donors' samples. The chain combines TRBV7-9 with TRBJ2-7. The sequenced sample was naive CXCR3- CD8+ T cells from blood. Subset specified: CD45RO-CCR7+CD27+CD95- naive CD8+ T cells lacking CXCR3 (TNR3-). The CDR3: CASSFLYEQYF.